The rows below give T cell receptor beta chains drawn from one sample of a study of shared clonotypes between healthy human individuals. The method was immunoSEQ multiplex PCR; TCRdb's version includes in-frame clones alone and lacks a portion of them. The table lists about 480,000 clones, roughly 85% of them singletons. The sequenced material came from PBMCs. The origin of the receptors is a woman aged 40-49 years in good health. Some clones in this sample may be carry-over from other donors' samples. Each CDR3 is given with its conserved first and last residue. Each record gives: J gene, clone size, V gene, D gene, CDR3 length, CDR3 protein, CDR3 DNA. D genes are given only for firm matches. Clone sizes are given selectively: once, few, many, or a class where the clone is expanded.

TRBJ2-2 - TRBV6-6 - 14 CASSPGGLGGELFF TGTGCCAGCAGCCCCGGGGGTCTCGGCGGGGAGCTGTTTTTT
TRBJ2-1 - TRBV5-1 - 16 CASSFPAGSSYNEQFF TGCGCCAGCAGCTTCCCGGCCGGGAGTTCCTACAATGAGCAGTTCTTC
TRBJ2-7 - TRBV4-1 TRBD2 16 CASSFSSAGGNYEQYF TGCGCCAGCAGCTTCTCAAGTGCGGGAGGGAACTACGAGCAGTACTTC
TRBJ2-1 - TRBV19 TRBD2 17 CASSTATLLAGEDEQFF TGTGCCAGTAGTACAGCCACTCTCCTAGCGGGAGAGGATGAGCAGTTCTTC
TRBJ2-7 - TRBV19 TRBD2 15 CASAGAGGVGYEQYF TGTGCCAGCGCGGGGGCGGGGGGCGTTGGCTACGAGCAGTACTTC
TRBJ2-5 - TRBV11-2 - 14 CASSSPRIGSAQYF TGTGCCAGCAGCTCCCCCAGGATTGGGTCCGCACAGTACTTC
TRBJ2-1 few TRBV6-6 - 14 CASRDIRVSNEQFF TGTGCCAGCAGGGATATAAGGGTTTCCAATGAGCAGTTCTTC
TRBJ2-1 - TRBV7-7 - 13 CASSLGANSEQFF TGTGCTAGCAGCTTAGGGGCTAACAGTGAGCAGTTCTTC
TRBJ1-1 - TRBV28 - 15 CASNSQNAMNTEAFF TGTGCCAGCAACTCACAAAACGCCATGAACACTGAAGCTTTCTTT
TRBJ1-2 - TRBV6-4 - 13 CASSDVGPLKLFF TGTGCCAGCAGTGACGTAGGCCCCCTGAAACTTTTCTTC
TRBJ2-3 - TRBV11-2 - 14 CASSSLSGTDTQYF TGTGCCAGCAGCTCTCTGAGCGGCACAGATACGCAGTATTTT
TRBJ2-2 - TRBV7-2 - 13 CASSLGSHGELFF TGTGCCAGCAGCTTAGGGTCCCACGGGGAGCTGTTTTTT
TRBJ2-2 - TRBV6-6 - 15 CASSYAGTGTGELFF TGTGCCAGCAGTTACGCGGGGACCGGCACCGGGGAGCTGTTTTTT
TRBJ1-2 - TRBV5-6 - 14 CASSLGRGSYGYTF TGTGCCAGCAGCTTGGGCAGGGGCAGCTATGGCTACACCTTC
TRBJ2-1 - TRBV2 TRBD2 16 CASSPLAGGPYNEQFF TGTGCCAGCAGTCCCCTAGCGGGAGGGCCCTACAATGAGCAGTTCTTC
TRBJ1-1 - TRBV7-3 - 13 CASSLAGQAEAFF TGTGCCAGCAGCTTAGCGGGGCAGGCTGAAGCTTTCTTT
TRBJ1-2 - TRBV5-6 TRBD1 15 CASSLRARGRDGYTF TGTGCCAGCAGCTTGAGAGCCAGGGGGCGGGATGGCTACACCTTC
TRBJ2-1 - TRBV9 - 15 CASSVTGGLYNEQFF TGTGCCAGCAGCGTGACAGGTGGACTCTACAATGAGCAGTTCTTC
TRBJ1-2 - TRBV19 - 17 CASSIDSAQGGLYGYTF TGTGCCAGTAGTATCGACAGCGCGCAGGGTGGGCTCTATGGCTACACCTTC
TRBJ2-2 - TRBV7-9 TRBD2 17 CASSLLAGGQHTGELFF TGTGCCAGCAGCTTACTAGCGGGAGGACAGCACACCGGGGAGCTGTTTTTT
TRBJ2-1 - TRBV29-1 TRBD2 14 CSVYSGRSGNEQFF TGCAGCGTTTATAGCGGGAGGTCAGGCAATGAGCAGTTCTTC
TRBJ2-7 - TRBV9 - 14 CASSVVPSSYEQYF TGTGCCAGCAGCGTAGTTCCGAGTAGCTACGAGCAGTACTTC
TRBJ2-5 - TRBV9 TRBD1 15 CASSPWGDREKTQYF TGTGCCAGCAGCCCCTGGGGGGACAGGGAGAAGACCCAGTACTTC
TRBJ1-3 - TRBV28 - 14 CASTQGVARDTIYF TGTGCCAGCACCCAAGGGGTAGCCCGGGACACCATATATTTT
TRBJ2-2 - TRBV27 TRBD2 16 CASSLSLAGGLEELFF TGTGCCAGCAGTTTAAGCCTAGCGGGAGGGTTAGAGGAGCTGTTTTTT
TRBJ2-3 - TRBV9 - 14 CASSVDLRTDTQYF TGTGCCAGCAGCGTAGATTTGCGCACAGATACGCAGTATTTT
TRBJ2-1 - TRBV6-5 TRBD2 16 CASSLGSGIAPREQFF TGTGCCAGCAGTTTGGGTAGCGGGATCGCCCCCCGTGAGCAGTTCTTC
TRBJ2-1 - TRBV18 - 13 CASSVLERNEQFF TGTGCCAGCTCAGTGCTCGAAAGGAATGAGCAGTTCTTC
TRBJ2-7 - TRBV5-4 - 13 CASRRPGAYEQYF TGCGCCAGCCGCCGGCCGGGAGCCTACGAGCAGTACTTC
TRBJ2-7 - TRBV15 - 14 CATSRDRASYEQYF TGTGCCACCAGCAGAGATCGAGCGTCCTACGAGCAGTACTTC